What follows describes a single T cell receptor beta chain. The specificity of this receptor is unknown. No base quality values were provided; no much bigger clone lies one nucleotide off. Library method: the immunoSEQ multiplex PCR assay. The multiplex PCR relied on a mix of 60 forward primers for TCR Vbeta segments and 13 reverse primers for TCR Jbeta segments. The CDR3 region of rearranged TCR beta genes was amplified from genomic DNA with a multiplex PCR assay. The amplified TCR beta libraries were sequenced on the Illumina HiSeq System as 87-base-pair reads. The paper's data handling went like this. A later analysis tallied some 79 million unique TCR beta chains across the approximately 670 repertoires, and approximately 12 million of those chains were shared by two or more donors. Raw reads were error-corrected and collapsed into unique sequences by a nearest-neighbor algorithm in which closely related sequences were merged to remove PCR and sequencing errors. To assign V, D and J gene segments, CDR3 sequences were aligned to IMGT reference sequences. Each retained sequence needed at least a six-nucleotide match to both a V gene segment and a J gene segment. A rearrangement counted as productive if the CDR3 had no stop codons and remained in frame with V and J, and every other rearrangement counted as non-productive. Following IMGT convention, CDR3 was defined as the stretch from the second conserved V-encoded cysteine to the conserved J-encoded phenylalanine. The earlier analysis of roughly 590 of the donors excluded any sequence lacking an unambiguous match to a single V gene segment. In an earlier analysis of approximately 500 of the donors, a V segment was called functional when productive rearrangements were above 56.7%, and segregating when the standard deviation between donors exceeded 5%. A statistical classification framework was developed to diagnose cytomegalovirus status using the catalog of TCR beta chain sequences. A later analysis assigned V and J genes by comparing TCR nucleotide sequences with IMGT/GENE-DB human TR gene sequences. In a later analysis, CDR3 sequences and most-parsimonious VDJ recombination scenarios were assigned using the TCRdist pipeline. In a later analysis, each TCR beta chain was defined by its CDR3 amino acid sequence together with its V-gene family, and reads without a unique V-gene family were excluded. In a later analysis, around 650 highly shared, low-generation-probability nucleotide sequences were removed to address suspected cross-contamination and a sequencing artifact. A later analysis calculated a clonal expansion index for each public chain from normalized within-repertoire ranks of inferred template counts. Generation probabilities in a later analysis came from a VDJ recombination model fitted to out-of-frame rearrangements, and those results were checked against IGoR. A later analysis scored TCR-TCR, TCR-HLA and TCR-CMV co-occurrence with hypergeometric tests, applying a repertoire-size bias correction to TCR pairs. In a later analysis, false discovery rates were estimated by permuting HLA or CMV assignments 20 times. In a later analysis, co-occurring TCRs were grouped with DBSCAN, and TCRdist sequence similarity was added when clustering was performed within HLA-allele-positive subsets. Co-occurrence clustering excluded repertoires with fewer than 30,000 or more than 120,000 public chains, plus five with anomalous nucleotide sharing. TCRdb's version of the immuneACCESS table is confined to in-frame rearrangements and falls short of the full clone set. An unresolved V gene accounts for under half of the shortfall where checked; the remainder is of unknown origin. V, J and clone size were drawn from that table, and D and trimming were deduced from the DNA. Across this sample there are around 150,000 clones, with 60% to 85% seen only once. Jointly, the top ten make up nearly 7% of the sample.

The cohort was made up of 666 healthy bone marrow donors. Cohort members were all nominally healthy when sampled, although unrecorded immune exposures were likely present. The donor was CMV seropositive and was included in the group of 250 to 300 seropositive cohort members. A peripheral blood sample was collected from each donor, and TCR beta sequencing was performed on peripheral blood mononuclear cells. Genomic DNA was extracted from the blood cell samples with the Qiagen DNeasy Blood Extraction Kit. The data are from a study of cytomegalovirus exposure and HLA in healthy donors listed by TCRdb under 2017. In terms of the full investigation: In an earlier analysis of 450 to 750 of the donors, 250 to 350 Gb of sequence data and approximately 100 million unique TCR beta sequences from roughly 200 million T cells were reported. An early release that covered some 630 HLA-typed donors contained approximately 320 gigabases of sequencing data and approximately 85 million unique TCR sequences. The genetic ancestry cluster associated with self-reported Caucasian donors included 81% of the approximately 410 genotyped donors. The study aimed to test whether signatures of past pathogen exposure could be identified by cataloging public T cell receptors. Using immunosequencing, the study profiled T cell repertoires from 640 or so subjects and related those repertoires to cytomegalovirus serostatus. In addition to the first cohort of about 650 subjects, a separate validation cohort of approximately 120 different subjects was used. High-throughput TCR immunosequencing, statistical association of individual TCRs with disease status, and machine learning were combined to predict cytomegalovirus infection status. A later analysis re-analyzed previously published TCR beta repertoires from approximately 670 donors and added high-resolution HLA genotyping to study TCR occurrence patterns. In the later analysis, no new phenotypic data were used to find candidate immune exposures; instead, reliance was placed on TCR beta sequences and their occurrence across donors. An earlier analysis of roughly 580 of the donors used high-throughput TCR beta sequencing to judge whether each TCR beta V gene segment behaved as functional or pseudogenic. Alongside the repertoire data, information on donor age, sex, ethnicity and CMV serostatus was compiled. A later genetic analysis used genome-wide SNP genotypes for about 55% of the 666 donors, treating that subset as a discovery cohort. Every discovery cohort repertoire had been produced on one sequencing platform. Both class I and class II loci were covered by HLA typing, at four-digit resolution. The number of donors typed differed by locus, with roughly 629-640 for A, B, C, DRB1 and DQB1, approximately 500 for DQA1, approximately 570 for DPA1, and some 440 for DPB1. Five DR-DQ haplotypes were handled as single units for association and clustering, since linkage in the cohort was strong. On average, about 200,000 unique TCR beta nucleotide sequences were sequenced per donor among 350 to 400 genotyped donors of the cohort, with about 17% of those sequences being non-productive.

Broad study findings and their caveats: The study listed 150 to 200 TCR beta chains as associated with cytomegalovirus. The classifier was reported to diagnose cytomegalovirus status with high specificity and sensitivity in both the original and validation cohorts. When HLA alleles, especially DR and DQ, strongly co-occurred, TCR associations were difficult to assign to individual alleles. A later analysis found that HLA-associated TCR beta chains were more clonally expanded and had lower generation probabilities than equally common non-associated chains. Most CMV-associated TCR beta chains appeared to be HLA-restricted in a later analysis, and the HLA associations seemed to be driven largely by CMV exposure. The authors suggested that the approach could potentially be generalized to other disease states and immunological phenotypes. Immune exposure information for the cohort was limited to CMV serostatus. The cohort was sequenced for TCR beta chains only, and without alpha or paired-chain data the features that could be detected were limited. In a later genetic analysis, fewer N-insertions in productive TCRs were reported among donors in an Asian-associated ancestry cluster than the approximately 630-donor mean. At a false discovery rate of 0.05, a later analysis linked approximately 18,000 TCR beta sequences to specific HLA alleles. In an earlier analysis of approximately 590 of the donors, most TCR beta V segments appeared in productive rearrangements about 87% or about 30% of the time, broadly matching IMGT annotations. A further reported finding was that TCR beta sequences accurately predicted the HLA-A and HLA-B alleles for most subjects in the first cohort. Linkage disequilibrium might explain the correlated functional status among segregating V segments, but an unknown experimental factor could not be excluded. According to a later analysis, TCR association rates differed among HLA loci, with DRB1 alleles showing the most associated TCRs and HLA-C alleles showing the fewest. Because some donors lacked HLA typing at each locus, the association tests relied only on the typed subset. In vitro tests confirmed that a few of the cytomegalovirus-associated TCR beta chains recognize cytomegalovirus antigens. A later analysis reported that several top co-occurrence clusters appeared linked to parvovirus B19, influenza, CMV and Epstein-Barr virus. Some 16 rarely observed V segments, including chromosome 9 orphons, were excluded from the earlier analysis of just under 600 of the donors because counts were too low. Roughly uniform sequencing depth across donors was assumed in presence/absence analyses, although this assumption may not hold. Across donors, most TCR sequences were observed very rarely, whereas some public TCRs were present in many individuals. A group of highly shared sequence variants was considered likely to be a technical artifact of the sequencing pipeline. An association between a missense DCLRE1C variant and V-gene and J-gene trimming of TCR beta chains was found in a later genetic analysis and replicated in an independent cohort.

Sequencing was carried out using PBMCs. This TCR came from a man in his forties or fifties in good health and CMV-seropositive.

The nucleotide sequence reads as follows: TGTGCCAGCAGTTTTAGTCAGGATCTAGCCAAAAACATTCAGTACTTC. Translated, this gives CASSFSQDLAKNIQYF. The sequence joins TRBV27 to TRBJ2-4; the D segment cannot be called with confidence. Inclusive of the bounding cysteine and phenylalanine, the CDR3 is 16 residues long. Left in the record is the CDR3 DNA by itself, 48 bases read in frame from the first base. CDR1 and CDR2 are drawn from the germline V gene (reference sequence): MNHEY, SMNVEV. V is shortened by 3 bases, J by 0 bases, and the region joining them spans 12 bases.